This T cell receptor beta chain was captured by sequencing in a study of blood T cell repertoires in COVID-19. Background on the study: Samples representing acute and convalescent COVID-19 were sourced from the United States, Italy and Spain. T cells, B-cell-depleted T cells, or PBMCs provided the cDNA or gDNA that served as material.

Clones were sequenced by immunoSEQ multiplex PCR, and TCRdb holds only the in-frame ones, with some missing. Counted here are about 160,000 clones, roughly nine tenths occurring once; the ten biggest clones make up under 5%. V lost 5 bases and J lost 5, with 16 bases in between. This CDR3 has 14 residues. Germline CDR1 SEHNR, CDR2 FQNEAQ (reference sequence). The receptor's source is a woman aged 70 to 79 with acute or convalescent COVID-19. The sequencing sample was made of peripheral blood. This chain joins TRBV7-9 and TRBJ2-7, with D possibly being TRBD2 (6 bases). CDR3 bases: TGTGCCAGCAGCCCCTCATCGGGGGTACACGAGCAGTACTTC. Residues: CASSPSSGVHEQYF.